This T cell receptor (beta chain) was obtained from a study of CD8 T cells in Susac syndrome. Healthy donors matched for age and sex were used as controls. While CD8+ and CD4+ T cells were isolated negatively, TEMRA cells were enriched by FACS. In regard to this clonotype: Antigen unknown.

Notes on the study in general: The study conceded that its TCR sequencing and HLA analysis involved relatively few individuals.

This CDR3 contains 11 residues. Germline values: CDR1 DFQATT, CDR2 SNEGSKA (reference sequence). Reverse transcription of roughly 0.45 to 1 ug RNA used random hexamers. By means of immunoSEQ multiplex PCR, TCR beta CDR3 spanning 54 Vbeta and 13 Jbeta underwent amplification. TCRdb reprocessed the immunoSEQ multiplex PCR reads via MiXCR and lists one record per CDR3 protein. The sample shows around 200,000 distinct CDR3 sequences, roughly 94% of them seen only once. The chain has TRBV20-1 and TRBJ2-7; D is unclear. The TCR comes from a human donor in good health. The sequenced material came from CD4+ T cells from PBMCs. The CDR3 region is CSIVNSYEQYV. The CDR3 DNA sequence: TGCAGCATAGTAAACTCCTACGAGCAGTACGTC.